The clone carrying this T cell receptor (beta chain) was detected ten times or more. Its antigen is not known. The sample originates from a study of T-cell reconstitution after alpha-beta-depleted transplantation in children. The trim removed 5 bases at V and 5 bases at J, leaving 5 bases unmatched. CDR1 and CDR2 from the germline V gene are SEHNR and FQNEAQ (reference sequence). This CDR3 has 14 residues. Unique molecular identifiers featured in how the TCRbeta library was prepared. TCRdb used MiXCR to reprocess the PCR reads, holding one entry per CDR3 protein. The sample holds 200,000 to 250,000 distinct CDR3 sequences, 6.5% to 10% seen once. Points from the study as a whole: Reportedly, alpha-beta T cells present about two months post-transplant originated from several hundred expanded clones of graft origin.

V gene TRBV7-9 combines with J gene TRBJ2-3, with 9 bases identical to TRBD1. The receptor's source is a male patient aged 5 to 17 who had a stem cell transplant for acute lymphoblastic leukemia, so the T cells may come from the graft donor. This specimen consisted of PBMCs, mostly from graft donor cells, obtained 180 days after TCRalphabeta/CD19-depleted stem cell transplant. This CDR3 reads CASSQDRGGDTQYF. CDR3 DNA: TGTGCCAGCAGCCAGGACAGGGGAGGAGATACGCAGTATTTT.